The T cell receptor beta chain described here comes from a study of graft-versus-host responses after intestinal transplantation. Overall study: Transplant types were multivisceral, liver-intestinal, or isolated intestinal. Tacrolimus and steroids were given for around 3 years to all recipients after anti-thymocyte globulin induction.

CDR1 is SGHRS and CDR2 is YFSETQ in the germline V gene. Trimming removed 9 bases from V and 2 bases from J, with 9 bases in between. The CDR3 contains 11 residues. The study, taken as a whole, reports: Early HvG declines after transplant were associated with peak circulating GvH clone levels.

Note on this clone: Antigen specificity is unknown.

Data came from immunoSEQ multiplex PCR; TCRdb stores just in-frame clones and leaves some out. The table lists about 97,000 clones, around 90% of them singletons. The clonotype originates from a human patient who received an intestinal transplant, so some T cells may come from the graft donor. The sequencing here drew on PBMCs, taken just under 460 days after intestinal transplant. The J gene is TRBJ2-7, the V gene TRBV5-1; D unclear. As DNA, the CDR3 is TGCGCCATCCCCCCGACCTACGAGCAGTACTTC. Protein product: CAIPPTYEQYF.